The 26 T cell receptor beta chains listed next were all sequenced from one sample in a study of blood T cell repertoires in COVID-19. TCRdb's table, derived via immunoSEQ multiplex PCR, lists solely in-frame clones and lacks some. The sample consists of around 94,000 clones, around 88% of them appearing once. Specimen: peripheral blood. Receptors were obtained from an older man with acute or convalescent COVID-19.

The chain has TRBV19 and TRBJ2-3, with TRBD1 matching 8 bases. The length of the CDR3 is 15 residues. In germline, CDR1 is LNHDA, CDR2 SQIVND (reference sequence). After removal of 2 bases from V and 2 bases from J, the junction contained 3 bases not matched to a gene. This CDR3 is CASSIQGAFTDTQYF. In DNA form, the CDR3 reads TGTGCCAGTAGTATACAGGGGGCATTCACAGATACGCAGTATTTT.

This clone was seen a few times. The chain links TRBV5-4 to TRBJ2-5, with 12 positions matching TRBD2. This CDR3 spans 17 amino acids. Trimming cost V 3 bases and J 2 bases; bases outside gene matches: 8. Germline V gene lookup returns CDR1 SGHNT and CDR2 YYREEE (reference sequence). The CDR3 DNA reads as TGTGCCAGCAGCTCGACGACTAGCGGGAGATTACAAGAGACCCAGTACTTC. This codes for CASSSTTSGRLQETQYF.

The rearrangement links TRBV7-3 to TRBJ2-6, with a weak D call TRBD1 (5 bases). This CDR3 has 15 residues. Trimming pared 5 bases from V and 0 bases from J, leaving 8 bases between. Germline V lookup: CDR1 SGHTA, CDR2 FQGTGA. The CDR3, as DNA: TGTGCCAGCAGCGTACAGGCCTCTGGGGCCAACGTCCTGACTTTC. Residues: CASSVQASGANVLTF.

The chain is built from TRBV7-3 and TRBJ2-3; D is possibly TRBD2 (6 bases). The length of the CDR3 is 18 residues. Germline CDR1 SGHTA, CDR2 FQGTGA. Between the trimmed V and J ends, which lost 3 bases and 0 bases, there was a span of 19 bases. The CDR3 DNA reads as TGTGCCAGCAGCTTCGGGCGGGGCAGCTCGACTAGCACAGATACGCAGTATTTT. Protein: CASSFGRGSSTSTDTQYF.

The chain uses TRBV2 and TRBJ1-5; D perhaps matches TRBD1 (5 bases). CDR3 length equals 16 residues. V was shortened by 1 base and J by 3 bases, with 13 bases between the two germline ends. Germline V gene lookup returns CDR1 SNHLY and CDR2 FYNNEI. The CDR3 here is CASSEGGRRPNQPQHF. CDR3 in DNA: TGTGCCAGCAGTGAAGGGGGCCGAAGACCCAATCAGCCCCAGCATTTT.

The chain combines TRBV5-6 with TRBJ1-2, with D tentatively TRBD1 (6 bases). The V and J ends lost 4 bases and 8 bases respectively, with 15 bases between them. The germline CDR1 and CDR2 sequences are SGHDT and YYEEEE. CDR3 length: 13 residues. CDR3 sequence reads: CASSPRTVGGYTF. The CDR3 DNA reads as TGTGCCAGCAGCCCACGGACAGTGGGCGGCTACACCTTC.

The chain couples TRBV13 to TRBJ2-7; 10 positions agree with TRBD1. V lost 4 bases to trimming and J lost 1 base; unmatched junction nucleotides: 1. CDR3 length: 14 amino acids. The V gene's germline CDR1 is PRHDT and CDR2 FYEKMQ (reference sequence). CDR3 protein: CASSWGQGSYEQYF. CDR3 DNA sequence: TGTGCCAGCAGCTGGGGACAGGGGTCCTACGAGCAGTACTTC.

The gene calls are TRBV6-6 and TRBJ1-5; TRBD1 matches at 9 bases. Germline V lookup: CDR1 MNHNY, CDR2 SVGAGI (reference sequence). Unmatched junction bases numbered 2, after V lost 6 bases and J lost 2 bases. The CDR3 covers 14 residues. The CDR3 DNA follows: TGTGCCAGCAGACAGGGGGCCGGCAATCAGCCCCAGCATTTT. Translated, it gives CASRQGAGNQPQHF.

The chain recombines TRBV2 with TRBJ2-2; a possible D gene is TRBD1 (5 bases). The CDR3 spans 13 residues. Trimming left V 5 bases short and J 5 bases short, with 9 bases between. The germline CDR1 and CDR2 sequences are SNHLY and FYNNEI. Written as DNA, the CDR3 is TGTGCCAGCAGTCCTCAGGGAACCGGGGAGCTGTTTTTT. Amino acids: CASSPQGTGELFF.

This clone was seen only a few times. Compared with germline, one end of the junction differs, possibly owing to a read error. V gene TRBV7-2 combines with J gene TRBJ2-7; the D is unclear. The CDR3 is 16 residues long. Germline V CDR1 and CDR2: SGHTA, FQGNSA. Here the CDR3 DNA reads TGTGCCAGCAGACGAACTCCCGGTAGCCTCTCCTATGAGCAGTACTTC. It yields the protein CASRRTPGSLSYEQYF.

CDR3 in DNA: TGTGCCAGTACCAATAAGGGACAGACCTACACTGAAGCTTTCTTT. Protein sequence: CASTNKGQTYTEAFF. V gene TRBV19 combines with J gene TRBJ1-1, with TRBD1 identical over 7 bases. Looked up from germline, CDR1 is LNHDA and CDR2 is SQIVND (reference sequence). The ends lost 7 bases at V and 3 bases at J; junction bases unmatched: 11. The CDR3 covers 15 residues.

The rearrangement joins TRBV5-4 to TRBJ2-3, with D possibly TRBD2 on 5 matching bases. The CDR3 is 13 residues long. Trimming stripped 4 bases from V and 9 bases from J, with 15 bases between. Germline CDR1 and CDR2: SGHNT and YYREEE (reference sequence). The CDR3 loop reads CASSPSFGGTQYF. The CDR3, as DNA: TGTGCCAGCAGCCCTTCCTTCGGCGGGACGCAGTATTTT. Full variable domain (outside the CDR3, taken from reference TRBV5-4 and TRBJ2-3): ETGVTQSPTHLIKTRGQQVTLRCSSQSGHNTVSWYQQALGQGPQFIFQYYREEENGRGNFPPRFSGLQFPNYSSELNVNALELDDSALYLCASSPSFGGTQYFGPGTRLTVL.

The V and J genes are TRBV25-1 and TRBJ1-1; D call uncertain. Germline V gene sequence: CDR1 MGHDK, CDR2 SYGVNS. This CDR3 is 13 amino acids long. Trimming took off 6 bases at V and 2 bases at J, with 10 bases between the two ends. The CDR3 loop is CASRGSSNTEAFF. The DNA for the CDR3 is TGTGCCAGCAGGGGGAGCAGCAACACTGAAGCTTTCTTT.

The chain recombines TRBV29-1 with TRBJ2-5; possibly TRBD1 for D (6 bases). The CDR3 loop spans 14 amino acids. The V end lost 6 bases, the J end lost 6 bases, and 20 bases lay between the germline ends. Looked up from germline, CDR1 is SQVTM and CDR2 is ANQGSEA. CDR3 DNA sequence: TGCAGCGTAATCCCCTTGGGGGCGTCGCAGACCCAGTACTTC. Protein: CSVIPLGASQTQYF. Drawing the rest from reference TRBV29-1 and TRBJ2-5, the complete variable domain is SAVISQKPSRDICQRGTSLTIQCQVDSQVTMMFWYRQQPGQSLTLIATANQGSEATYESGFVIDKFPISRPNLTFSTLTVSNMSPEDSSIYLCSVIPLGASQTQYFGPGTRLLVL.

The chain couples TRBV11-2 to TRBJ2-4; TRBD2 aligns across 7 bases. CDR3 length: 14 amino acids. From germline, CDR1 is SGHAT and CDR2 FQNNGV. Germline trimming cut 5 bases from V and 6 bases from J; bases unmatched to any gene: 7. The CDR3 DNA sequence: TGTGCCAGCAGCCCCAGACTAGCCGGAAACATTCAGTACTTC. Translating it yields CASSPRLAGNIQYF.

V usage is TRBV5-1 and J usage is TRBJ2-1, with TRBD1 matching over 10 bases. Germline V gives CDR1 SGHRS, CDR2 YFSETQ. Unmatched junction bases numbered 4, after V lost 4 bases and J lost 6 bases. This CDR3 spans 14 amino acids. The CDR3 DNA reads TGCGCCAGCAGCCCTTGGACAGGGGGCAATGAGCAGTTCTTC. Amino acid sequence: CASSPWTGGNEQFF. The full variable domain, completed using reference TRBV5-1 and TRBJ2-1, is KAGVTQTPRYLIKTRGQQVTLSCSPISGHRSVSWYQQTPGQGLQFLFEYFSETQRNKGNFPGRFSGRQFSNSRSEMNVSTLELGDSALYLCASSPWTGGNEQFFGPGTRLTVL.

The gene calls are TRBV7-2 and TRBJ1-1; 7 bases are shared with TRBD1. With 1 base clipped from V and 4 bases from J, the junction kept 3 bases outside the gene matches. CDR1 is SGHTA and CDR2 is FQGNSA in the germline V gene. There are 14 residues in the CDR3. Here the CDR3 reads CASSLVRGATEAFF. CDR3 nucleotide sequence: TGTGCCAGCAGCTTAGTCAGGGGGGCCACTGAAGCTTTCTTT.

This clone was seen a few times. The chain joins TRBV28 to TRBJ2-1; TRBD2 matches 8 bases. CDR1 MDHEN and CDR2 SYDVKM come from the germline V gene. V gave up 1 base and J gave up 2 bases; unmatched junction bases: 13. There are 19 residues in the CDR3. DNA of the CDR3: TGTGCCAGCAGTTTATATATCACCCTAGCGGGCGCCGCCTACAATGAGCAGTTCTTC. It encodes CASSLYITLAGAAYNEQFF.

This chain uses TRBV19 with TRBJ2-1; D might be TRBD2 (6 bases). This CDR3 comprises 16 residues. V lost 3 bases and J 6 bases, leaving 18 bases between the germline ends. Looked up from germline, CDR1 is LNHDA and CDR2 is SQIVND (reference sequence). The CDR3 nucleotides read TGTGCCAGTAGTATTATGGTGGGAGGTTCTCGCAATGAGCAGTTCTTC. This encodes CASSIMVGGSRNEQFF. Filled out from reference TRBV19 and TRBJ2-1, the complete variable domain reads DGGITQSPKYLFRKEGQNVTLSCEQNLNHDAMYWYRQDPGQGLRLIYYSQIVNDFQKGDIAEGYSVSREKKESFPLTVTSAQKNPTAFYLCASSIMVGGSRNEQFFGPGTRLTVL.

The CDR3 DNA sequence: TGCAGCGTTGAAGTAGGACAGGGTAAGGATGGCTACACCTTC. Amino acids: CSVEVGQGKDGYTF. This rearrangement joins TRBV29-1 to TRBJ1-2; 8 positions match TRBD1. The V segment lost 1 base and the J segment 6 bases; nucleotides outside the gene matches: 7. The germline V gene has CDR1 SQVTM and CDR2 ANQGSEA. CDR3 length equals 14 residues.

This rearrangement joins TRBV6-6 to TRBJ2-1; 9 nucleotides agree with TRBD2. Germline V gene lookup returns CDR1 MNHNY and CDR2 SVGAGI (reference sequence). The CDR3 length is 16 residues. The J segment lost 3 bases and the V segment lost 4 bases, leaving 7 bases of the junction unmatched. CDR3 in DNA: TGTGCCAGCAGTTTAGCGGGAGCGGGGGGCTACAATGAGCAGTTCTTC. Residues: CASSLAGAGGYNEQFF.

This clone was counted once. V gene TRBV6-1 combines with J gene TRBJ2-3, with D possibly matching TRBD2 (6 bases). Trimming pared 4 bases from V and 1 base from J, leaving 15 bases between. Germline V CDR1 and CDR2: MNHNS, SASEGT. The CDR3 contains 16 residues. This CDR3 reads CASSVGPRGGTDTQYF. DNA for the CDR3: TGTGCCAGCAGTGTAGGGCCGCGGGGTGGCACAGATACGCAGTATTTT.

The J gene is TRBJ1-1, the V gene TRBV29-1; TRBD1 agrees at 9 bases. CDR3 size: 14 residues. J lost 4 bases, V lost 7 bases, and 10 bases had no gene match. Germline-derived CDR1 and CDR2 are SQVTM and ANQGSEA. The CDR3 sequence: CSGSTGGDFTEAFF. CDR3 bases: TGCAGCGGTTCGACAGGGGGTGATTTCACTGAAGCTTTCTTT.

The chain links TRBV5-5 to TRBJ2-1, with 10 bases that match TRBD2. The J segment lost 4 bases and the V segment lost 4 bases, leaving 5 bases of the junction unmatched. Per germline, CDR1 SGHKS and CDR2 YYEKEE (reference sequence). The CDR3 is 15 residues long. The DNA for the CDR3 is TGTGCCAGCAGCCTCGGGACTAGCGTATACAATGAGCAGTTCTTC. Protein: CASSLGTSVYNEQFF.

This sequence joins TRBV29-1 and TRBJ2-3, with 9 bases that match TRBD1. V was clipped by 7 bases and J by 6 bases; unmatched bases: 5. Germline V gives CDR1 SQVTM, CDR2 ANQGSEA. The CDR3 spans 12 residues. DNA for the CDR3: TGCAGCGGTGGGACAGGGCGGGATACGCAGTATTTT. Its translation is CSGGTGRDTQYF.

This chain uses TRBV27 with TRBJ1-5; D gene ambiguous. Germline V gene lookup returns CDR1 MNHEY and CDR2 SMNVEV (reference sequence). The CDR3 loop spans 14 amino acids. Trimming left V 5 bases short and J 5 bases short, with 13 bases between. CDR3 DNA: TGTGCCAGCAGTCATCTGGCGGGCCATCAGCCCCAGCATTTT. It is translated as CASSHLAGHQPQHF.